One and the same sample provided the 16 T cell receptor beta chains below, sequenced in a study of blood T cell repertoires in COVID-19. The method was immunoSEQ multiplex PCR; TCRdb's version includes in-frame clones alone and lacks a portion of them. The sample lists more than 140,000 clones; roughly 88% were seen once. Sample: peripheral blood. The receptors come from a woman aged 50 to 65 in a cohort sampled during active or convalescent COVID-19.

This clone was seen once. The gene calls are TRBV15 and TRBJ2-7, with TRBD1 matching over 8 bases. The V gene's germline CDR1 is LNHNV and CDR2 YYDKDF (reference sequence). The V gene end was trimmed by 5 bases and the J gene end by 3 bases; junction bases not matched to a gene: 0. This CDR3 spans 12 amino acids. The CDR3 coding sequence is TGTGCCACCAGCGGACAGGGCTACGAGCAGTACTTC. Amino acids: CATSGQGYEQYF.

The chain recombines TRBV6-5 with TRBJ1-1, with D tentatively TRBD1 (6 bases). The CDR3 sequence is 13 residues long. Trimming shortened V by 4 bases and J by 10 bases, and 16 bases separated the two germline ends. CDR1 and CDR2 (germline): MNHEY, SVGAGI. The CDR3 nucleotides read TGTGCCAGCAGTTCAGCGAAGGGGGAGCTAGCTTTCTTT. This gives the protein CASSSAKGELAFF.

This chain connects TRBV7-9 to TRBJ1-6; the match to TRBD1 covers 10 bases. The CDR3 totals 18 residues. CDR1 SEHNR and CDR2 FQNEAQ come from the germline V gene (reference sequence). The trim removed 5 bases at V and 3 bases at J, leaving 10 bases unmatched. The CDR3 loop reads CASSAGTGDAGYNSPLHF. The CDR3 DNA reads TGTGCCAGCAGCGCCGGGACAGGGGACGCGGGCTATAATTCACCCCTCCACTTT.

This chain uses TRBV10-2 with TRBJ1-1, with a tentative D call TRBD1 (5 bases). The CDR3 contains 14 residues. Germline assignment: CDR1 WSHSY and CDR2 SAAADI. CDR3 nucleotide sequence: TGCGCAGCGGTCCGGGGGGGAAAAAACACTGAAGCTTTCTTT. Residues: CAAVRGGKNTEAFF.

This chain links TRBV3-1 (or the pseudogene TRBV3-2) with TRBJ1-6, with D hard to call. CDR3 length: 16 amino acids. Germline V lookup: CDR1 LGHDT, CDR2 YNNKEL (reference sequence). V shed 0 bases and J shed 9 bases, with 15 bases lying between them. The CDR3 sequence is CASSQEGAQASSPLHF. The CDR3 coding sequence is TGTGCCAGCAGCCAAGAAGGCGCGCAGGCGTCTTCACCCCTCCACTTT.

This clone was counted once. This chain joins TRBV6-5 and TRBJ1-1, with D hard to call. This CDR3 has 14 amino acids. V was cut by 6 bases and J by 0 bases, with 11 bases left in between. Looked up from germline, CDR1 is MNHEY and CDR2 is SVGAGI. The CDR3 here is CASREYGMNTEAFF. CDR3 sequence (DNA): TGTGCCAGCAGGGAGTACGGGATGAACACTGAAGCTTTCTTT.

This chain links TRBV3-1 (or the pseudogene TRBV3-2) with TRBJ1-3; D gene unclear. Trimming took off 3 bases at V and 0 bases at J, with 9 bases between the two ends. Looked up from germline, CDR1 is LGHDT and CDR2 is YNNKEL (reference sequence). The CDR3 runs to 15 residues. CDR3 sequence reads: CASSHDTISGNTIYF. CDR3 sequence (DNA): TGTGCCAGCAGCCATGACACCATCTCTGGAAACACCATATATTTT.

This sequence joins TRBV5-1 and TRBJ2-5; TRBD1 might be the D (8 bases). CDR1 is SGHRS, CDR2 YFSETQ, per germline. Trimming took 5 bases from V and 5 from J, leaving 13 bases between them. The CDR3 runs to 13 residues. CDR3 sequence: CASRNRGGETQYF. CDR3 nucleotide sequence: TGCGCCAGCAGGAACAGGGGGGGCGAGACCCAGTACTTC.

CDR3: CASSPAGEGYEQYF. The CDR3 DNA follows: TGTGCCAGCTCACCTGCAGGAGAGGGCTACGAGCAGTACTTC. This chain connects TRBV18 to TRBJ2-7; a possible D gene is TRBD2 (5 bases). The V end was cut by 3 bases, the J end by 3 bases, with 12 bases between. The CDR3 runs to 14 residues. Germline CDR1 is KGHSH and CDR2 is LQKENI.

In its sample, this clone was seen a few times. The chain employs TRBV7-2 and TRBJ2-5; 12 bases are shared with TRBD2. The CDR3 is made up of 16 amino acids. V dropped 5 bases and J dropped 1; count of bases not matched to a gene: 5. CDR1 SGHTA and CDR2 FQGNSA come from the germline V gene. CDR3 region: CASSTGLAGIQETQYF. CDR3 DNA: TGTGCCAGCAGCACCGGACTAGCGGGGATCCAAGAGACCCAGTACTTC.

The chain employs TRBV30 and TRBJ1-2, with 8 bases fitting TRBD1. Germline V CDR1 and CDR2: GTSNPN, SVGIG (reference sequence). After removal of 8 bases from V and 4 bases from J, the junction contained 9 bases not matched to a gene. The CDR3 consists of 13 residues. For the CDR3, the DNA is TGTGCCGGCGGCGGACAGGGCAGCTATGGCTACACCTTC. Translating it yields CAGGGQGSYGYTF.

The chain couples TRBV5-1 to TRBJ1-2, with a tentative D call TRBD1 (6 bases). The CDR3 has 15 residues. The germline gives CDR1 SGHRS, CDR2 YFSETQ. Trimming took 0 bases from V and 2 from J, leaving 11 bases between them. The CDR3 sequence: CASSLDGQPNYGYTF. CDR3 sequence (DNA): TGCGCCAGCAGCTTGGATGGACAGCCGAACTATGGCTACACCTTC.

In its sample, this clone was seen a few times. The chain employs TRBV19 and TRBJ1-2, with TRBD1 identical over 8 bases. Germline loops: CDR1 LNHDA, CDR2 SQIVND (reference sequence). This CDR3 comprises 15 residues. The V segment lost 0 bases and the J segment 4 bases; nucleotides outside the gene matches: 4. The CDR3 nucleotides read TGTGCCAGTAGTATAGAGCGGACAGGGTCCTATGGCTACACCTTC. Residues: CASSIERTGSYGYTF.

For the CDR3, the DNA is TGTGCCAGCAGCGACCCGTCCGTCTCGGGTCAGCCCCAGCATTTT. Its translation: CASSDPSVSGQPQHF. The chain joins TRBV11-2 to TRBJ1-5; D uncertain. There are 15 residues in the CDR3. The germline CDR1 and CDR2 sequences are SGHAT and FQNNGV. V was clipped by 5 bases and J by 6 bases, with 17 bases between them.

The chain employs TRBV5-6 and TRBJ2-7, with D perhaps matching TRBD1 (6 bases). This CDR3 has 15 amino acids. Germline CDR1 reads SGHDT; CDR2 reads YYEEEE. With 3 bases removed from V and 6 bases from J, the gap between germline ends came to 19 bases. CDR3 protein: CASSSRGRGLSEQYF. Written as DNA, the CDR3 is TGTGCCAGCAGCTCGAGGGGCAGGGGCCTTTCCGAGCAGTACTTC.

The J gene is TRBJ2-5, the V gene TRBV19; D might be TRBD1 (6 bases). CDR1 and CDR2 from the germline V gene are LNHDA and SQIVND (reference sequence). The CDR3 is 13 amino acids. V was shortened by 5 bases and J by 5 bases, with 12 bases between the two germline ends. In DNA form, the CDR3 reads TGTGCCAGTAGTTTACAGGGCCGGGAGACCCAGTACTTC. This sequence encodes CASSLQGRETQYF.